Listed here are 21 T cell receptor beta chains from one sample, sequenced in a study of T cells in lung cancer brain metastases. The repertoire was sequenced with immunoSEQ multiplex PCR; TCRdb's copy has only in-frame clones and lacks some. The sample includes about 670 clones, approximately 92% of them seen just once. The sequenced sample was tumor tissue from a brain metastasis. These receptors all stem from a man aged 60-69 years with non-small cell lung cancer that had spread to the brain.

This clone was seen a handful of times. The V call is TRBV27, the J call TRBJ1-1; D ambiguous. This CDR3 region has 13 residues. Germline CDR1 reads MNHEY; CDR2 reads SMNVEV (reference sequence). V lost 2 bases, J lost 5 bases, and 9 bases lay in between. The CDR3 nucleotides read TGTGCCAGCAGTTTAATTAAGGGAACTGAAGCTTTCTTT. It is translated as CASSLIKGTEAFF.

V and J are TRBV9 and TRBJ2-7; 12 bases are a match to TRBD2. From germline, CDR1 is SGDLS and CDR2 YYNGEE. After removal of 3 bases from V and 7 bases from J, the junction contained 8 bases not matched to a gene. The CDR3 is 15 amino acids. DNA for the CDR3: TGTGCCAGCAGCGAAACAGGACTAGCGGGAAGGGAGCAGTACTTC. Amino acid sequence: CASSETGLAGREQYF.

The gene calls are TRBV6-5 and TRBJ1-1, with 8 bases fitting TRBD1. The V gene's germline CDR1 is MNHEY and CDR2 SVGAGI. Trimming cost V 6 bases and J 4 bases; bases outside gene matches: 4. The CDR3 sequence is 13 residues long. The CDR3, as DNA: TGTGCCAGCAGGTCGACAGGGGTCACTGAAGCTTTCTTT. Protein sequence: CASRSTGVTEAFF.

The V gene is TRBV11-2, the J gene TRBJ1-1; possibly TRBD1 for D (5 bases). V was trimmed by 5 bases and J by 2 bases, leaving 9 bases between them. CDR1 is SGHAT and CDR2 is FQNNGV in the germline V gene. CDR3 size: 13 residues. CDR3 sequence: CASSIRDNTEAFF. In DNA form, the CDR3 reads TGTGCCAGCAGCATCCGGGACAACACTGAAGCTTTCTTT.

The V call is TRBV5-4, the J call TRBJ2-5; TRBD1 matches at 8 bases. The CDR3 has 15 amino acids. Trimming removed 0 bases from V and 2 bases from J; junction bases left unmatched: 3. CDR1 is SGHNT, CDR2 YYREEE, per germline (reference sequence). CDR3: CASSLAQGAQETQYF. In DNA form, the CDR3 reads TGTGCCAGCAGCTTGGCTCAGGGGGCTCAAGAGACCCAGTACTTC.

The count of this clone is one. The chain links TRBV7-9 to TRBJ2-1; 8 bases fit TRBD2. The germline V gene has CDR1 SEHNR and CDR2 FQNEAQ (reference sequence). The CDR3 sequence is 15 residues long. V shed 5 bases and J 8 bases; nucleotides not matched to a gene: 11. In nucleotides, the CDR3 is TGTGCCAGCAGCCATAGCGGGGAATTTGGGGATGAGCAGTTCTTC. Protein: CASSHSGEFGDEQFF.

This clone was counted once. The chain couples TRBV4-3 to TRBJ2-7; 8 nucleotides match TRBD1. The trim removed 4 bases at V and 2 bases at J, leaving 4 bases unmatched. CDR1 is LGHNA, CDR2 YSLEER, per germline. This CDR3 comprises 14 residues. The CDR3 reads CASSLDRGPYEQYF. For the CDR3, the DNA is TGCGCCAGCAGCCTTGACAGGGGTCCCTACGAGCAGTACTTC.

J is TRBJ2-7 and V is TRBV5-4, with 7 bases that match TRBD1. Losses at the gene ends were 4 bases for V and 1 base for J; bases not matched to a gene: 2. The CDR3 extends over 13 amino acids. Germline loops: CDR1 SGHNT, CDR2 YYREEE (reference sequence). CDR3 amino acids: CASSRGQSYEQYF. Here the CDR3 DNA reads TGTGCCAGCAGCAGGGGACAGTCCTACGAGCAGTACTTC. The entire variable domain, with the rest obtained from reference TRBV5-4 and TRBJ2-7, is as follows: ETGVTQSPTHLIKTRGQQVTLRCSSQSGHNTVSWYQQALGQGPQFIFQYYREEENGRGNFPPRFSGLQFPNYSSELNVNALELDDSALYLCASSRGQSYEQYFGPGTRLTVT.

The genes are TRBV11-3 and TRBJ2-5; possible D gene TRBD1, 6 bases. The germline gives CDR1 SGHNT, CDR2 YENEEA. The CDR3 runs to 15 residues. V was cut by 1 base and J by 1 base, with 10 bases left in between. The CDR3: CASSLVQGSQETQYF. DNA for the CDR3: TGTGCCAGCAGCTTAGTACAGGGCTCCCAAGAGACCCAGTACTTC.

The chain couples TRBV19 to TRBJ1-2; the match to TRBD1 covers 9 bases. The CDR3 totals 15 residues. V shed 4 bases and J 3 bases; nucleotides not matched to a gene: 6. The germline gives CDR1 LNHDA, CDR2 SQIVND (reference sequence). This CDR3 is CASSRPGQGDYGYTF. The CDR3 DNA reads as TGTGCCAGTAGTAGGCCGGGACAGGGAGACTATGGCTACACCTTC.

This chain connects TRBV11-2 to TRBJ1-5; TRBD1 agrees at 8 bases. Losses at the gene ends were 2 bases for V and 7 bases for J; bases not matched to a gene: 4. This CDR3 has 14 residues. Germline lookup yields CDR1 SGHAT and CDR2 FQNNGV. The CDR3 reads CASSLSGGQQPQHF. The CDR3 DNA is TGTGCCAGCAGCTTATCAGGGGGCCAGCAGCCCCAGCATTTT.

This CDR3 reads CASSVQDPQYF. The CDR3 DNA reads as TGTGCCAGCAGTGTACAGGATCCGCAGTATTTT. The chain employs TRBV28 and TRBJ2-3; a possible D gene is TRBD1 (5 bases). The CDR3 has 11 amino acids. Germline CDR1 MDHEN, CDR2 SYDVKM. V was trimmed by 5 bases and J by 10 bases, leaving 10 bases between them.

The gene calls are TRBV10-3 and TRBJ2-1; no firm D call. CDR1 ENHRY and CDR2 SYGVKD come from the germline V gene. The CDR3 sequence is 15 residues long. The V gene lost 4 bases and the J gene lost 0 bases, with 10 bases spanning the gap. The CDR3 here is CAISADQFSYNEQFF. CDR3 nucleotide sequence: TGTGCCATCAGTGCCGACCAATTCTCCTACAATGAGCAGTTCTTC.

J is TRBJ1-6 and V is TRBV9; D ambiguous. This CDR3 contains 16 residues. Deletions cut 3 bases from V and 0 bases from J, with 10 bases between. Per the germline V gene, CDR1 is SGDLS and CDR2 is YYNGEE. The CDR3 loop reads CASSDGRSSYNSPLHF. CDR3 sequence (DNA): TGTGCCAGCAGCGACGGGCGAAGCTCCTATAATTCACCCCTCCACTTT. Variable domain in full (rest from reference TRBV9 and TRBJ1-6): DSGVTQTPKHLITATGQRVTLRCSPRSGDLSVYWYQQSLDQGLQFLIQYYNGEERAKGNILERFSAQQFPDLHSELNLSSLELGDSALYFCASSDGRSSYNSPLHFGNGTRLTVT.

Details on this clone: No conserved phenylalanine or tryptophan is present at the end of the CDR3, so a read error is the likely explanation. The rearrangement joins TRBV18 to TRBJ2-4, with TRBD1 matching over 7 bases. V was pared by 1 base and J by 2 bases, with 14 bases of the junction left unmatched. This CDR3 has 19 amino acids. The germline V gene encodes CDR1 KGHSH and CDR2 LQKENI. The CDR3 sequence: CASSPRGTVGRGTKNIQYL. The CDR3 DNA reads TGTGCCAGCTCACCACGAGGGACAGTAGGGCGAGGGACCAAAAACATTCAGTACCTC.

The chain's CDR3 is CASSESRTGGNGYTF. CDR3 in DNA: TGTGCCAGCAGTGAATCTCGGACAGGGGGCAATGGCTACACCTTC. The V call is TRBV2, the J call TRBJ1-2; TRBD1 matches at 11 bases. The germline gives CDR1 SNHLY, CDR2 FYNNEI. After removal of 2 bases from V and 6 bases from J, the junction contained 5 bases not matched to a gene. The CDR3 loop spans 15 amino acids.

The rearrangement links TRBV27 to TRBJ1-1, with 8 bases identical to TRBD1. Germline assignment: CDR1 MNHEY and CDR2 SMNVEV (reference sequence). With 2 bases clipped from V and 1 base from J, the junction kept 6 bases outside the gene matches. This CDR3 has 16 residues. The CDR3 spells CASSLGRTGRNTEAFF. The DNA for the CDR3 is TGTGCCAGCAGTTTAGGCCGGACAGGGAGGAACACTGAAGCTTTCTTT.

The chain couples TRBV4-3 to TRBJ2-6; TRBD1 might be the D (5 bases). Trimming took off 1 base at V and 7 bases at J, with 14 bases between the two ends. CDR1 is LGHNA, CDR2 YSLEER, per germline. This CDR3 region has 16 residues. The CDR3 loop reads CASSQGSKTVANVLTF. CDR3 nucleotide sequence: TGCGCCAGCAGCCAAGGGTCAAAGACAGTCGCCAACGTCCTGACTTTC.

The chain links TRBV29-1 to TRBJ2-2, with 7 nucleotides matching TRBD2. This CDR3 has 15 residues. J lost 0 bases, V lost 2 bases, and 3 bases had no gene match. From germline, CDR1 is SQVTM and CDR2 ANQGSEA. DNA of the CDR3: TGCAGCGTTGAAAGTGGGGGGGCGAACACCGGGGAGCTGTTTTTT. This translates into CSVESGGANTGELFF.

The rearrangement joins TRBV7-2 to TRBJ2-3; no clear D gene. The CDR3 runs to 13 residues. Trimming stripped 4 bases from V and 11 bases from J, with 16 bases between. CDR1 and CDR2 (germline): SGHTA, FQGNSA. The CDR3 nucleotides read TGTGCCAGCAGCTCCAACACTCATACTGGGCAGTATTTT. Translated: CASSSNTHTGQYF.

The chain's CDR3 is CASSRKGSNQPQHF. The CDR3 DNA sequence: TGTGCCAGTAGTAGGAAGGGGAGCAATCAGCCCCAGCATTTT. The V gene is TRBV19, the J gene TRBJ1-5, with D maybe TRBD1 (5 bases). Germline V lookup: CDR1 LNHDA, CDR2 SQIVND (reference sequence). The V end lost 4 bases, the J end lost 1 base, and 8 bases lay between the germline ends. The CDR3 totals 14 residues. Together with reference TRBV19 and TRBJ1-5, the CDR3 gives the full variable domain: DGGITQSPKYLFRKEGQNVTLSCEQNLNHDAMYWYRQDPGQGLRLIYYSQIVNDFQKGDIAEGYSVSREKKESFPLTVTSAQKNPTAFYLCASSRKGSNQPQHFGDGTRLSIL.